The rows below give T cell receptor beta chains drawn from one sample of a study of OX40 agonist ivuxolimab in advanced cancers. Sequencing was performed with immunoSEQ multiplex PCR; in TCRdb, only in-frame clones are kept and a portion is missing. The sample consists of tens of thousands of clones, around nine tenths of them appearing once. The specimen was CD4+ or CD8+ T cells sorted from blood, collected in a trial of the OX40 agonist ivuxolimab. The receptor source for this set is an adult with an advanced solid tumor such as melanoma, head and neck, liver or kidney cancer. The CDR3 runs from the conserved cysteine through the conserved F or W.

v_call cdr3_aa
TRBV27 CASSLRGEGEKLFF
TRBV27 CASRLSFSRDGYTF
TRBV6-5 CASSYSTGADYGYTF
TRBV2 CATLQVAGGHLSYNEQFF
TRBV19 CASSIVTEAPEAFF
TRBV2 CASSNRLTYNEQFF
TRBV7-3 CASSLSPNYGYTF
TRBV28 CASRTQGAGDTQYF
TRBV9 CASSGYSGGTDTQYF
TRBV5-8 CASSLDRLAYEQYF
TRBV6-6 CASSYVGSGANVLTF
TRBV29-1 CSGLRQEETQYF
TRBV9 CASSPSEPYEQYF
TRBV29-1 CSAREGHEQYF
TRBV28 CASSFYQSGQPQHF
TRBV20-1 CSALLNEQFF
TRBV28 CASSFGGLAGEGSYNEQFF
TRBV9 CASSVGTGDFYEQYF
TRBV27 CASSFQTGYEQYF
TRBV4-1 CASSHLAAGGVGDEQYF
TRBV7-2 CASSSGLAGVNEQFF
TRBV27 CASRQLAEDYNEQFF
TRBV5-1 CASSQGQGKETQYF
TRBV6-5 CASSPGQPGKLFF
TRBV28 CASAINQPQHF
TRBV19 CASRGQYSSVDEQYF
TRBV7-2 CASSLDWASDSYEQYF
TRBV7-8 CASSPSGGSLFF
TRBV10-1 CASSEGQGDTDTQYF
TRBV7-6 CASSLGFSGGDEQFF
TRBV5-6 CASSPGQGGYEQYF
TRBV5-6 CASSPIGQGIWGYTF
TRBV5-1 CASSSQGVGYTEAFF
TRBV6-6 CASSYDLEGPNTEAFF
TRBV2 CASRWTGNTEAFF
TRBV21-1 CASSQGPRSEQYF
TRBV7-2 CASSSPRDYINEQFF
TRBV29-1 CSVELRTGYNEQFF
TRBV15 CATSRVERDRGTYTGELFF
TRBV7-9 CASREGSTGELFF
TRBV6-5 CASSWGDTQYF
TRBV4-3 CASSQEFHRGEGYTF
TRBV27 CASRRLAGVSENIQYF
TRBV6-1 CASSDRAGGGDEQFF
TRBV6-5 CASSYRGGRYQETQYF
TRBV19 CASSIDRTGYSNQPQHF
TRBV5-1 CASSLGQVSGNTIYF
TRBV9 CASSSITDTQYF
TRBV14 CASSHWRQPDTDTQYF
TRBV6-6 CASSLTGLGYNEQFF
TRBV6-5 CASSYSGGANEQFF
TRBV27 CASSFPGSPLHF
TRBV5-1 CASSQTPNTEAFF
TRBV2 CASPGTSGSTDEQYF
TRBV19 CASSTGTAGHYEQYF
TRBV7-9 CASSSGQGANEQYF
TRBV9 CASSEATGSYEQYF
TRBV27 CASSLFGSYEQYF
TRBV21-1 CASSSLRRAGACTDTQYF